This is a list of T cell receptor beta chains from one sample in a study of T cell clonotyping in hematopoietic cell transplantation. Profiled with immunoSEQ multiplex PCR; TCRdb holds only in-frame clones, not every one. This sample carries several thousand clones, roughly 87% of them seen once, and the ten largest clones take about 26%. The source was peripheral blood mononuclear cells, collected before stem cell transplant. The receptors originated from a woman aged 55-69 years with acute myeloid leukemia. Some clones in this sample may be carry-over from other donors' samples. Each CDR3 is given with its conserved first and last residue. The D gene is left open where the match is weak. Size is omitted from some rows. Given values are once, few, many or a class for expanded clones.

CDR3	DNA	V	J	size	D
CASSDLAGGYNEQFF	TGTGCCAGCAGTGACCTTGCGGGTGGATACAATGAGCAGTTCTTC	TRBV6-4	TRBJ2-1	once	NA
CSVGQGEQPQHF	TGCAGCGTTGGACAGGGTGAACAGCCCCAGCATTTT	TRBV29-1	TRBJ1-5	once	TRBD1
CASSKNDRGLTDTQYF	TGTGCCAGCAGCAAAAACGACAGGGGCCTCACAGATACGCAGTATTTT	TRBV7-9	TRBJ2-3	NA	TRBD1
CAWMPATTAYEQYF	TGTGCCTGGATGCCGGCCACAACGGCCTACGAGCAGTACTTC	TRBV30	TRBJ2-7	NA	NA
CASSLKTGIQPQHF	TGTGCCAGCAGCTTGAAGACAGGGATACAGCCCCAGCATTTT	TRBV5-8	TRBJ1-5	NA	TRBD1
CASSLVGTSNTGELFF	TGCGCCAGCAGCTTGGTGGGGACATCGAACACCGGGGAGCTGTTTTTT	TRBV5-1	TRBJ2-2	few	NA
CASSHRTGYLGEQFF	TGTGCCAGCAGCCATCGGACAGGGTACTTAGGTGAGCAGTTCTTC	TRBV5-8	TRBJ2-1	NA	TRBD1
CASSFVAFDTEAFF	TGTGCCAGCAGCTTTGTGGCCTTCGACACTGAAGCTTTCTTT	TRBV5-8	TRBJ1-1	NA	NA
CASSLVGANTGELFF	TGTGCCAGCAGCTTGGTCGGGGCGAACACCGGGGAGCTGTTTTTT	TRBV7-2	TRBJ2-2	NA	NA
CASRTEPNTEAFF	TGCGCCAGCCGGACGGAACCAAACACTGAAGCTTTCTTT	TRBV10-1	TRBJ1-1	NA	NA
CASSPWPEQPQHF	TGTGCCAGCAGCCCATGGCCAGAGCAGCCCCAGCATTTT	TRBV5-4	TRBJ1-5	NA	NA
CAWTPGTSGSYGTDTQYF	TGTGCCTGGACCCCAGGAACTAGCGGGAGTTACGGCACAGATACGCAGTATTTT	TRBV30	TRBJ2-3	NA	TRBD2
CAWTRDRTAGEQFF	TGTGCCTGGACTCGAGACAGGACCGCCGGTGAGCAGTTCTTC	TRBV30	TRBJ2-1	NA	NA
CASSLGGDIDTQYF	TGTGCCAGCAGCTTAGGCGGAGATATAGATACGCAGTATTTT	TRBV11-3	TRBJ2-3	NA	NA
CASSPQTGEEINTEAFF	TGTGCCAGCAGCCCCCAAACGGGGGAGGAAATAAACACTGAAGCTTTCTTT	TRBV11-3	TRBJ1-1	NA	NA
CASRREGNNEQFF	TGTGCCAGCAGGAGGGAAGGGAACAATGAGCAGTTCTTC	TRBV6-5	TRBJ2-1	NA	NA
CASSPMAGANTGELFF	TGTGCCAGCAGTCCCATGGCGGGAGCGAACACCGGGGAGCTGTTTTTT	TRBV6-6	TRBJ2-2	NA	TRBD2
CASSLTVSMSTDTQYF	TGCGCCAGCAGCTTGACGGTGTCTATGAGCACAGATACGCAGTATTTT	TRBV5-1	TRBJ2-3	NA	NA
CASSQQGPNTEAFF	TGCGCCAGCAGCCAACAGGGGCCGAACACTGAAGCTTTCTTT	TRBV5-1	TRBJ1-1	NA	TRBD1
CASRTGGGINTEAFF	TGCGCCAGCAGGACAGGGGGCGGAATAAACACTGAAGCTTTCTTT	TRBV5-1	TRBJ1-1	NA	TRBD1
CASRGTGTNGSRQYF	TGTGCCAGCAGGGGAACCGGGACTAACGGGTCTCGGCAGTACTTC	TRBV27	TRBJ2-7	NA	TRBD2
CASSEGGELFF	TGTGCCAGCAGTGAAGGCGGGGAGCTGTTTTTT	TRBV2	TRBJ2-2	NA	NA
CASSSGPSGEQFF	TGTGCCAGCAGCTCAGGGCCCTCAGGAGAGCAGTTCTTC	TRBV7-2	TRBJ2-1	NA	NA
CARSLGWEGRYNEQFF	TGTGCCAGAAGCTTAGGATGGGAGGGACGTTACAATGAGCAGTTCTTC	TRBV7-5	TRBJ2-1	NA	NA
CASSPGGGLSNQPQHF	TGTGCCAGCAGCCCGGGAGGGGGCCTTAGCAATCAGCCCCAGCATTTT	TRBV5-6	TRBJ1-5	NA	TRBD1
CASKIGDYSTDTQYF	TGTGCCAGCAAAATAGGGGACTATTCCACAGATACGCAGTATTTT	TRBV2	TRBJ2-3	NA	TRBD2
CATSIGRYTEAFF	TGTGCCACCAGCATCGGACGTTACACTGAAGCTTTCTTT	TRBV15	TRBJ1-1	NA	NA
CASTLRNQPQHF	TGTGCCAGCACCCTTCGTAATCAGCCCCAGCATTTT	TRBV5-4	TRBJ1-5	NA	NA
CASSLGPTNNRAQHF	TGTGCCAGCAGCTTAGGGCCGACGAACAATCGAGCCCAGCATTTT	TRBV7-2	TRBJ1-5	NA	NA
CASSFTMGNYGYTF	TGTGCCAGCAGTTTTACTATGGGAAACTATGGCTACACCTTC	TRBV27	TRBJ1-2	NA	NA
CASKAIAGQETQYF	TGTGCCAGCAAGGCGATAGCGGGGCAAGAGACCCAGTACTTC	TRBV2	TRBJ2-5	NA	TRBD2
CASSLRDRGVTDTQYF	TGTGCCAGCAGTCTGCGGGACAGGGGAGTAACAGATACGCAGTATTTT	TRBV28	TRBJ2-3	NA	TRBD1
CASSPWQIQGPGTEAFF	TGTGCCAGCAGCCCATGGCAGATTCAGGGGCCGGGCACTGAAGCTTTCTTT	TRBV7-8	TRBJ1-1	NA	NA
CASSRGSGELFF	TGTGCCAGCAGCCGAGGCTCCGGGGAGCTGTTTTTT	TRBV7-3	TRBJ2-2	once	NA
CASRGGLETQYF	TGTGCCAGTCGTGGGGGTCTGGAAACGCAGTATTTT	TRBV19	TRBJ2-3	NA	NA
CASSEGLAGGPFTDTQYF	TGTGCCAGTAGTGAAGGACTAGCGGGAGGCCCGTTCACAGATACGCAGTATTTT	TRBV19	TRBJ2-3	NA	TRBD2
CASSFFRDRGLYEQYF	TGTGCCAGCAGTTTTTTCCGGGACAGGGGTCTTTACGAGCAGTACTTC	TRBV28	TRBJ2-7	NA	TRBD1
CASSLPQGGSVYEQYF	TGTGCCAGCAGTCTTCCCCAGGGCGGGAGCGTCTACGAGCAGTACTTC	TRBV28	TRBJ2-7	NA	TRBD2
CASSQGGVERYNEQFF	TGTGCCAGCAGCCAAGGTGGGGTAGAGCGCTACAATGAGCAGTTCTTC	TRBV4-2	TRBJ2-1	NA	NA
CAMRQGGDQPQHF	TGTGCCATGCGACAGGGAGGCGATCAGCCCCAGCATTTT	TRBV10-3	TRBJ1-5	NA	TRBD1
CASSPDFSKHYEQYF	TGTGCCAGCAGTCCCGACTTCAGTAAGCATTACGAGCAGTACTTC	TRBV2	TRBJ2-7	NA	NA
CASSLPTSGGGTYEQYF	TGTGCCAGCAGCCTCCCGACTAGCGGGGGTGGTACCTACGAGCAGTACTTC	TRBV7-9	TRBJ2-7	NA	TRBD2
CASSQGGAPSRETQYF	TGTGCCAGCAGCCAAGGGGGTGCCCCGAGTAGGGAGACCCAGTACTTC	TRBV14	TRBJ2-5	NA	NA
CASSIYNQPQHF	TGTGCCAGTAGTATTTACAATCAGCCCCAGCATTTT	TRBV19	TRBJ1-5	NA	NA
CASSLGSSGLDTQYF	TGTGCCAGCAGCTTAGGCTCTAGCGGGTTAGATACGCAGTATTTT	TRBV7-3	TRBJ2-3	NA	TRBD2
CASSFWAEGGNYGYTF	TGTGCCAGCAGCTTCTGGGCGGAAGGGGGGAACTATGGCTACACCTTC	TRBV27	TRBJ1-2	NA	NA
CASFGIPGGFYTDTQYF	TGTGCCAGCTTCGGGATTCCTGGCGGGTTTTACACAGATACGCAGTATTTT	TRBV28	TRBJ2-3	NA	NA
CSVVGRGRNYGYTF	TGCAGCGTTGTCGGCAGGGGACGAAACTATGGCTACACCTTC	TRBV29-1	TRBJ1-2	NA	NA
CASSKARQGVATGNTIYF	NA	TRBV21-1	TRBJ1-3	NA	NA
CAWRDPRDYNEQFF	TGTGCCTGGAGGGACCCCAGGGACTACAATGAGCAGTTCTTC	TRBV30	TRBJ2-1	once	NA
CASSGSGRDTDTQYF	TGTGCCAGCAGTGGTAGCGGGAGGGACACAGATACGCAGTATTTT	TRBV6-6	TRBJ2-3	NA	TRBD2
CASSYGQGWNYGYTF	TGTGCCAGCAGCTATGGACAGGGTTGGAACTATGGCTACACCTTC	TRBV7-3	TRBJ1-2	NA	TRBD1